This TCR beta chain is drawn from a study of shared clonotypes between healthy human individuals. Study conclusions and caveats: How much donors shared clonotypes was expected to be affected by sequencing depth.

Germline loops: CDR1 GTSNPN, CDR2 SVGIG (reference sequence). The length of the CDR3 is 17 residues. The junction had 11 bases not matched to a gene; V was cut back by 1 base and J by 7 bases. Worth noting for this clone: What it binds is unknown. With only one base between it and a far larger clone, this is likely a read error. The sample has other DNA sequences that encode this CDR3 too.

The deep-level immunoSEQ assay was used. Repertoires were generated with immunoSEQ multiplex PCR, while TCRdb's copy carries only in-frame clones and drops some. The sample carries about 500,000 clones, 70% to 80% recorded once. J is TRBJ1-5 and V is TRBV30; 12 bases map to TRBD1. The sequence was obtained from a middle-aged woman in good health. Some clones in this sample may be carry-over from other donors' samples. The source material was PBMCs. The CDR3 loop reads CAWSALGGQGASQPQHF. The CDR3 DNA reads as TGTGCCTGGAGTGCCCTCGGGGGACAGGGGGCGAGCCAGCCCCAGCATTTT.